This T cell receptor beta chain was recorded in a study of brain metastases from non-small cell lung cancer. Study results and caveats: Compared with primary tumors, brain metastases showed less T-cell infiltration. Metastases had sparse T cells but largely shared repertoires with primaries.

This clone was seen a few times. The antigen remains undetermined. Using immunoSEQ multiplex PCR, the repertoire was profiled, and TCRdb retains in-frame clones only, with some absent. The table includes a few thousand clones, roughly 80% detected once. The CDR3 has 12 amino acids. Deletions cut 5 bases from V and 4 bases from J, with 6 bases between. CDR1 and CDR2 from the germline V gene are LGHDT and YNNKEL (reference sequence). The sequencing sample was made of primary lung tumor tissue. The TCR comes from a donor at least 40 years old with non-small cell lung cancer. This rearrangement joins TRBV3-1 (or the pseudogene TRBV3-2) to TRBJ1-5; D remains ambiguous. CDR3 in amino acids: CASSSENQPQHF. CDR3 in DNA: TGTGCCAGCAGCTCAGAAAATCAGCCCCAGCATTTT.